One and the same sample provided the 26 T cell receptor beta chains below, sequenced in a study of Graves' ophthalmopathy and Graves' hyperthyroidism. RNA transcripts provided the template for amplifying TCR beta CDR3 regions. HTBI primers primed a first-round RT-PCR, and a second-round multiplex PCR followed. TCRdb recomputed calls from the multiplex PCR reads with MiXCR, one row per CDR3 protein. In the table there are 200,000 to 250,000 distinct CDR3 sequences, around 45% of which are singletons. Material: peripheral blood. The receptors originated from an adult man with Graves' ophthalmopathy.

This clonotype was detected many times. J is TRBJ1-5 and V is TRBV2; 9 bases match TRBD1. The CDR3 has 14 residues. The ends lost 6 bases at V and 4 bases at J; junction bases unmatched: 4. Per germline, CDR1 SNHLY and CDR2 FYNNEI. CDR3 sequence: CASSPTGGNQPQHF. In DNA form, the CDR3 reads TGTGCCAGCAGCCCGACAGGGGGGAATCAGCCCCAGCATTTT. The variable domain in full, with the rest retrieved from reference TRBV2 and TRBJ1-5, is EPEVTQTPSHQVTQMGQEVILRCVPISNHLYFYWYRQILGQKVEFLVSFYNNEISEKSEIFDDQFSVERPDGSNFTLKIRSTKLEDSAMYFCASSPTGGNQPQHFGDGTRLSIL.

CDR3 bases: TGTGCCAGCAGTGGGGACAGGGGGATGAACACTGAAGCTTTCTTT. It specifies CASSGDRGMNTEAFF. The J gene is TRBJ1-1, the V gene TRBV6-1; 11 bases agree with TRBD1. The CDR3 sequence is 15 residues long. CDR1 MNHNS and CDR2 SASEGT come from the germline V gene. The V and J ends lost 4 bases and 0 bases, in that order; junction bases with no gene match: 1.

There are a few counts of this clonotype. The J gene is TRBJ2-2, the V gene TRBV2, with TRBD1 matching 11 bases. The CDR3 covers 14 residues. Germline V CDR1 and CDR2: SNHLY, FYNNEI. V was pared by 7 bases and J by 5 bases, with 3 bases of the junction left unmatched. This chain's CDR3 is CASKGQGETGELFF. DNA of the CDR3: TGTGCCAGCAAGGGACAGGGGGAAACCGGGGAGCTGTTTTTT.

This clonotype occurred many times. The J gene is TRBJ1-1, the V gene TRBV10-3, with D unresolved. V lost 10 bases and J 5 bases, leaving 11 bases between the germline ends. Germline V gene lookup returns CDR1 ENHRY and CDR2 SYGVKD. The CDR3 sequence is 11 residues long. The CDR3 DNA is TGTGCCACCCTTCCGAGGACTGAAGCTTTCTTT. Protein: CATLPRTEAFF.

The sample holds one count of this clonotype. The gene calls are TRBV6-5 and TRBJ2-7; weak D call: TRBD1 (6 bases). The length of the CDR3 is 15 residues. V lost 7 bases, J lost 0 bases, and 16 bases lay in between. Germline CDR1 reads MNHEY; CDR2 reads SVGAGI. CDR3 in DNA: TGTGCCAGCATCGGAACAGGGATCGGCTCCTACGAGCAGTACTTC. It specifies CASIGTGIGSYEQYF.

The chain combines TRBV2 with TRBJ1-4; D remains unclear. This CDR3 has 15 residues. With 4 bases removed from V and 0 bases from J, the gap between germline ends came to 9 bases. The V gene's germline CDR1 is SNHLY and CDR2 FYNNEI. CDR3 sequence: CASSVSGPTNEKLFF. CDR3 coding DNA: TGTGCCAGCAGTGTGAGCGGTCCAACTAATGAAAAACTGTTTTTT.

V and J are TRBV7-3 and TRBJ2-5; possibly TRBD1 for D (6 bases). V was cut by 2 bases and J by 5 bases, with 15 bases left in between. This CDR3 has 15 amino acids. Germline CDR1 SGHTA, CDR2 FQGTGA. CDR3 residues: CASSLVQGPRETQYF. CDR3 sequence (DNA): TGTGCCAGCAGCTTAGTTCAGGGGCCCCGGGAGACCCAGTACTTC.

The chain is built from TRBV6-1 and TRBJ1-5; D gene unclear. The germline V gene encodes CDR1 MNHNS and CDR2 SASEGT. V was pared by 4 bases and J by 0 bases, with 4 bases between. The CDR3 consists of 13 residues. For the CDR3, the DNA is TGTGCCAGCAGTGCCCTTAGCAATCAGCCCCAGCATTTT. This gives the protein CASSALSNQPQHF.

The chain joins TRBV7-2 to TRBJ2-2; 11 bases match TRBD2. Per germline, CDR1 SGHTA and CDR2 FQGNSA. CDR3 size: 17 residues. With 5 bases clipped from V and 5 bases from J, the junction kept 10 bases outside the gene matches. CDR3 loop: CASSKRLAGLGTGELFF. Written as DNA, the CDR3 is TGTGCCAGCAGCAAACGACTAGCGGGGTTGGGGACCGGGGAGCTGTTTTTT.

The gene calls are TRBV20-1 and TRBJ2-5, with 9 bases identical to TRBD1. The germline gives CDR1 DFQATT, CDR2 SNEGSKA (reference sequence). The J segment lost 4 bases and the V segment lost 5 bases, leaving 2 bases of the junction unmatched. The CDR3 covers 12 residues. The CDR3 coding sequence is TGCAGTGCTTCGGACAGGGGAGAGACCCAGTACTTC. It encodes CSASDRGETQYF.

The CDR3 coding sequence is TGCAGTGCCCCCCAGGGGGAACGCCACGAGCAGTACTTC. This codes for CSAPQGERHEQYF. The chain joins TRBV20-1 to TRBJ2-7; TRBD1 matches 7 bases. The CDR3 spans 13 residues. Germline values: CDR1 DFQATT, CDR2 SNEGSKA (reference sequence). Losses at the gene ends were 6 bases for V and 5 bases for J; bases not matched to a gene: 10.

In the case of this clonotype: The junction departs from the called germline gene at one end, perhaps through a read error. The rearrangement links TRBV9 to TRBJ1-1, with a weak D call TRBD1 (6 bases). This CDR3 has 17 residues. Germline V gene data show CDR1 as SGDLS and CDR2 as YYNGEE. CDR3 coding DNA: TGTGCCAGCAGACTGGGCCGGGACACCCCGAGGTACACTGAAGCCTTCTTT. This encodes CASRLGRDTPRYTEAFF.

Here the CDR3 DNA reads TGTGCCAGCAGCGGCCCCGGGGGCCGGGGAAACACCATATATTTT. Encoded protein: CASSGPGGRGNTIYF. The chain recombines TRBV9 with TRBJ1-3; maybe TRBD1 (6 bases). The CDR3 is 15 amino acids. Germline lookup yields CDR1 SGDLS and CDR2 YYNGEE. V was shortened by 3 bases and J by 4 bases, with 14 bases between the two germline ends.

The J gene is TRBJ2-5, the V gene TRBV5-8, with D maybe TRBD2 (7 bases). The length of the CDR3 is 14 residues. With 0 bases removed from V and 6 bases from J, the gap between germline ends came to 12 bases. The V gene's germline CDR1 is SGHTS and CDR2 YDEGEE. The CDR3 nucleotides are TGTGCCAGCAGCTTGGGGGCGGGGGCGAAGACCCAGTACTTC. Translating it yields CASSLGAGAKTQYF.

As for this clonotype: A clone one base away is much larger, so this may be a read error. This rearrangement joins TRBV12-3 or TRBV12-4 to TRBJ1-6; a weak D match, TRBD1 (5 bases). The CDR3 runs to 13 residues. Trimming removed 9 bases at V and 11 bases at J, with 17 bases between. The DNA of the CDR3 is TGTGCCAGTGGGGGAGGGGCGGGTCCACCCCTCCACTTT. It specifies CASGGGAGPPLHF.

This clonotype was seen a handful of times. The V call is TRBV9, the J call TRBJ1-2; possible D gene TRBD1, 5 bases. Looked up from germline, CDR1 is SGDLS and CDR2 is YYNGEE. The CDR3 has 12 amino acids. With 4 bases removed from V and 8 bases from J, the gap between germline ends came to 12 bases. The CDR3 region has the DNA TGTGCCAGCAGCTTCAGGGCGGGGGGCTACACCTTC. This gives the protein CASSFRAGGYTF.

This clonotype was counted between two and nine times. This chain uses TRBV20-1 with TRBJ2-7, with 8 positions matching TRBD2. Germline V gene lookup returns CDR1 DFQATT and CDR2 SNEGSKA (reference sequence). Unmatched junction bases numbered 11, after V lost 5 bases and J lost 2 bases. This CDR3 has 15 amino acids. In DNA, the CDR3 is TGCAGTGCTGAACCTCTAGCGGGCAATACCTACGAGCAGTACTTC. It yields the protein CSAEPLAGNTYEQYF.

This clonotype came up once. The chain is built from TRBV29-1 and TRBJ2-5; D tentatively reads TRBD1 or TRBD2 (6 bases each). CDR1 and CDR2 from the germline V gene are SQVTM and ANQGSEA. V dropped 7 bases and J dropped 2 bases, with 11 bases sitting between them. This CDR3 is built from 12 residues. This CDR3 is CSAGALQETQYF. As DNA, the CDR3 is TGCAGCGCGGGGGCTTTACAAGAGACCCAGTACTTC. Supplemented by reference TRBV29-1 and TRBJ2-5, the full variable domain reads SAVISQKPSRDICQRGTSLTIQCQVDSQVTMMFWYRQQPGQSLTLIATANQGSEATYESGFVIDKFPISRPNLTFSTLTVSNMSPEDSSIYLCSAGALQETQYFGPGTRLLVL.

J is TRBJ2-7 and V is TRBV24-1; no definite D call. Germline assignment: CDR1 KGHDR and CDR2 SFDVKD. The CDR3 covers 12 residues. V lost 7 bases, J lost 6 bases, and 12 bases lay in between. CDR3: CATSSSMGEQYF. The CDR3 bases are TGTGCCACCAGCTCCTCGATGGGCGAGCAGTACTTC.

This sequence joins TRBV7-3 and TRBJ2-2, with D possibly matching TRBD1 (6 bases). Trimming stripped 5 bases from V and 4 bases from J, with 14 bases between. This CDR3 spans 15 amino acids. Germline V gives CDR1 SGHTA, CDR2 FQGTGA. DNA of the CDR3: TGTGCCAGCAGCCCAACAACAGGGAGCACCGGGGAGCTGTTTTTT. Translating gives CASSPTTGSTGELFF.

This chain joins TRBV12-3 or TRBV12-4 and TRBJ1-5, with a possible D match to TRBD1 (5 bases). The V end was cut by 4 bases, the J end by 6 bases, with 13 bases between. This CDR3 spans 14 amino acids. The CDR3 is CASSSSGTGQPQHF. The CDR3 DNA sequence: TGTGCCAGCAGTTCGTCCGGGACCGGTCAGCCCCAGCATTTT.

V gene TRBV7-2 combines with J gene TRBJ2-7; TRBD1 matches at 9 bases. With 4 bases clipped from V and 4 bases from J, the junction kept 8 bases outside the gene matches. CDR1 and CDR2 from the germline V gene are SGHTA and FQGNSA. This CDR3 spans 15 amino acids. CDR3 DNA: TGTGCCAGCAGCTGGGGGACAGGGAGACAGTACGAGCAGTACTTC. Translated, it gives CASSWGTGRQYEQYF.

CDR3 nucleotide sequence: TGCGCCAGCAGCTTGGCGGCAGGGCGCAATGAGCAGTACTTC. Amino acid sequence: CASSLAAGRNEQYF. J is TRBJ2-7 and V is TRBV5-1; possible D gene TRBD1, 5 bases. CDR1 is SGHRS, CDR2 YFSETQ, per germline. This CDR3 is 14 amino acids long. V was trimmed by 0 bases and J by 7 bases, leaving 14 bases between them.

This clonotype was seen more than once but under ten times. The rearrangement joins TRBV4-1 to TRBJ1-2; no clear D gene. CDR3 length: 16 amino acids. Looked up from germline, CDR1 is MGHRA and CDR2 is YSYEKL. V lost 3 bases and J 4 bases, leaving 18 bases between the germline ends. CDR3 residues: CASSQAPAGLGYGYTF. The CDR3 DNA is TGCGCCAGCAGCCAGGCGCCCGCCGGGTTGGGCTATGGCTACACCTTC.

This clonotype was picked up a small number of times. This chain links TRBV9 with TRBJ1-2; possible D gene TRBD1, 5 bases. Between the trimmed V and J ends, which lost 2 bases and 6 bases, there was a span of 14 bases. CDR3 length equals 14 residues. The germline CDR1 and CDR2 sequences are SGDLS and YYNGEE. The CDR3: CASSVASGEHGYTF. The CDR3 bases are TGTGCCAGCAGCGTCGCCTCGGGGGAGCATGGCTACACCTTC. Full variable domain (outside the CDR3, taken from reference TRBV9 and TRBJ1-2): DSGVTQTPKHLITATGQRVTLRCSPRSGDLSVYWYQQSLDQGLQFLIQYYNGEERAKGNILERFSAQQFPDLHSELNLSSLELGDSALYFCASSVASGEHGYTFGSGTRLTVV.

This chain links TRBV20-1 with TRBJ1-6; 9 nucleotides line up with TRBD1. Trimming at V came to 0 bases and at J to 4 bases, leaving 7 bases not matched to a gene. CDR1 and CDR2 from the germline V gene are DFQATT and SNEGSKA (reference sequence). The CDR3 covers 17 residues. CDR3 in amino acids: CSARDLGQGEYNSPLHF. CDR3 sequence (DNA): TGCAGTGCTAGAGATTTGGGACAGGGTGAATATAATTCACCCCTCCACTTT.